These 32 T cell receptor beta chains originate from one sample sequenced in a study of CD8 T cells in Susac syndrome. Random hexamers served to reverse transcribe about 0.45 to 1 ug RNA. TCRdb reanalysed the immunoSEQ multiplex PCR reads using MiXCR and keeps one entry per CDR3 protein. The table has roughly 200,000 distinct CDR3 sequences, over 75% seen once. What was sequenced was CD4+ T cells from PBMCs. Receptors were obtained from a human donor with Susac syndrome.

The rearrangement joins TRBV30 to TRBJ1-1; D unresolved. Germline-derived CDR1 and CDR2 are GTSNPN and SVGIG (reference sequence). Trimming took off 2 bases at V and 4 bases at J, with 11 bases between the two ends. The CDR3 length is 13 residues. The CDR3 region is CAWSRTGATEAFF. In nucleotides, the CDR3 is TGTGCCTGGAGTCGAACGGGAGCCACTGAAGCTTTCTTT.

The chain links TRBV6-5 to TRBJ1-4, with D possibly TRBD1 on 6 matching bases. There are 14 residues in the CDR3. Germline V gene sequence: CDR1 MNHEY, CDR2 SVGAGI. The V end was cut by 3 bases, the J end by 8 bases, with 13 bases between. This chain's CDR3 is CASSYQQGNEKLFF. DNA for the CDR3: TGTGCCAGCAGTTATCAACAGGGTAACGAAAAACTGTTTTTT.

This sequence joins TRBV12-5 and TRBJ1-1; TRBD1 aligns across 7 bases. This CDR3 is 16 amino acids long. J gave up 0 bases and V 6 bases, and 10 bases lay outside the gene matches. Germline-derived CDR1 and CDR2 are LGHNT and FRNRAP. The CDR3 reads CASGLRGLRLNTEAFF. The CDR3 nucleotides read TGTGCTAGTGGCCTGAGGGGGCTAAGACTGAACACTGAAGCTTTCTTT.

The chain combines TRBV5-4 with TRBJ2-3; D not certain. The CDR3 is 15 amino acids. V was clipped by 0 bases and J by 0 bases, with 8 bases between them. Looked up from germline, CDR1 is SGHNT and CDR2 is YYREEE (reference sequence). The DNA for the CDR3 is TGTGCCAGCAGCTTGGATTCGAGGAGCACAGATACGCAGTATTTT. This sequence encodes CASSLDSRSTDTQYF.

This sequence joins TRBV20-1 and TRBJ2-5; D gene unclear. Germline lookup yields CDR1 DFQATT and CDR2 SNEGSKA (reference sequence). Between the trimmed V and J ends, which lost 3 bases and 2 bases, there was a span of 7 bases. The CDR3 runs 12 residues. The CDR3 region has the DNA TGCAGTGCTAGTAAACAGCAAGAGACCCAGTACTTC. The encoded protein is CSASKQQETQYF.

The chain joins TRBV28 to TRBJ1-1; the D is unclear. The V gene lost 6 bases and the J gene lost 1 base, with 12 bases spanning the gap. Germline V CDR1 and CDR2: MDHEN, SYDVKM. The CDR3 spans 14 residues. The CDR3 here is CASRAGPGNTEAFF. CDR3 nucleotide sequence: TGTGCCAGCAGGGCCGGACCGGGGAACACTGAAGCTTTCTTT.

The V and J genes are TRBV19 and TRBJ1-1; TRBD1 matches at 7 bases. Looked up from germline, CDR1 is LNHDA and CDR2 is SQIVND (reference sequence). There are 17 residues in the CDR3. The ends lost 9 bases at V and 2 bases at J; junction bases unmatched: 18. The CDR3 DNA is TGTGCCAGCAACCAGGTACAGGGGACTTCGTATAACACTGAAGCTTTCTTT. Translated, it gives CASNQVQGTSYNTEAFF. Full variable domain (missing parts from reference TRBV19 and TRBJ1-1): DGGITQSPKYLFRKEGQNVTLSCEQNLNHDAMYWYRQDPGQGLRLIYYSQIVNDFQKGDIAEGYSVSREKKESFPLTVTSAQKNPTAFYLCASNQVQGTSYNTEAFFGQGTRLTVV.

Points on this clonotype: A junction end diverges from the germline sequence, so it may reflect a read error. The V call is TRBV7-7, the J call TRBJ2-1; 15 bases map to TRBD2. The CDR3 is 19 amino acids. Germline CDR1 is SSHAT and CDR2 is FNYEAQ (reference sequence). CDR3 nucleotide sequence: TGTGCTAGCAGCCCGACGGGACTAGCGGGAGGCAGCTCCTACAATGAGCAGTTCTTC. It encodes CASSPTGLAGGSSYNEQFF. Variable domain in full (rest from reference TRBV7-7 and TRBJ2-1): GAGVSQSPRYKVTKRGQDVTLRCDPISSHATLYWYQQALGQGPEFLTYFNYEAQPDKSGLPSDRFSAERPEGSISTLTIQRTEQRDSAMYRCASSPTGLAGGSSYNEQFFGPGTRLTVL.

The chain employs TRBV3-1 and TRBJ1-3; D gene uncertain. The CDR3 sequence is 15 residues long. V gave up 0 bases and J gave up 2 bases, with 8 bases separating them. Germline CDR1 reads LGHDT; CDR2 reads YNNKEL (reference sequence). The CDR3 loop reads CASSQDIITGNTIYF. The CDR3 DNA is TGTGCCAGCAGCCAAGATATAATTACTGGAAACACCATATATTTT.

This clonotype has just one count. The chain joins TRBV4-2 to TRBJ2-1, with TRBD2 identical over 10 bases. The CDR3 consists of 17 residues. Germline V gives CDR1 LGHNA, CDR2 YNFKEQ. V trimming: 1 base; J trimming: 4 bases; junction bases outside the gene matches: 7. The DNA for the CDR3 is TGTGCCAGCAGCCAAGTAGAAGGACTAGCGGCTTACAATGAGCAGTTCTTC. Its translation is CASSQVEGLAAYNEQFF.

The gene calls are TRBV5-1 and TRBJ2-7; TRBD1 aligns across 9 bases. The germline V gene has CDR1 SGHRS and CDR2 YFSETQ. J lost 5 bases, V lost 0 bases, and 6 bases had no gene match. The CDR3 is 15 residues long. The CDR3 is CASSLGDRAPDEQYF. In nucleotides, the CDR3 is TGCGCCAGCAGCTTGGGGGACAGGGCCCCCGACGAGCAGTACTTC.

J is TRBJ1-5 and V is TRBV24-1; TRBD1 matches 8 bases. Germline V CDR1 and CDR2: KGHDR, SFDVKD. CDR3 length equals 15 residues. V trimming: 4 bases; J trimming: 3 bases; junction bases outside the gene matches: 4. This chain's CDR3 is CATSETGAYNQPQHF. The CDR3 DNA is TGTGCCACCAGTGAGACAGGGGCCTACAATCAGCCCCAGCATTTT.

This clonotype was found once. The rearrangement joins TRBV6-5 to TRBJ1-1; D uncertain. Germline lookup yields CDR1 MNHEY and CDR2 SVGAGI. The germline V and J ends were trimmed by 6 bases and 7 bases, with 15 bases remaining between them. The CDR3 covers 13 residues. CDR3 sequence reads: CASRGRLAGEAFF. Written as DNA, the CDR3 is TGTGCCAGCAGGGGTAGGTTGGCGGGTGAAGCTTTCTTT.

V is TRBV6-1 and J is TRBJ1-1, with D unresolved. Trimming stripped 2 bases from V and 4 bases from J, with 8 bases between. Germline V gene lookup returns CDR1 MNHNS and CDR2 SASEGT. CDR3 length equals 13 residues. CDR3 DNA: TGTGCCAGCAGTGAATGGGTGGGCACTGAAGCTTTCTTT. Protein sequence: CASSEWVGTEAFF.

This clonotype was observed a single time. V and J are TRBV5-8 and TRBJ2-1; tentative D call: TRBD2 (5 bases). There are 13 residues in the CDR3. Trimming removed 2 bases from V and 5 bases from J, with 8 bases in between. The germline gives CDR1 SGHTS, CDR2 YDEGEE. The CDR3 DNA reads TGTGCCAGCAGCTTCGGGATTAACAATGAGCAGTTCTTC. Translated: CASSFGINNEQFF.

This clonotype showed up just a few times. The chain couples TRBV7-9 to TRBJ2-3; 10 bases agree with TRBD2. Germline V gene data show CDR1 as SEHNR and CDR2 as FQNEAQ (reference sequence). Trimming took 5 bases from V and 2 from J; bases not matched to a gene: 4. This CDR3 contains 15 residues. The CDR3 loop is CASSLGLAVTDTQYF. CDR3 nucleotides: TGTGCCAGCAGCCTCGGACTAGCGGTCACAGATACGCAGTATTTT.

This clonotype turned up a few times. V gene TRBV19 combines with J gene TRBJ2-7; the D is unclear. Germline lookup yields CDR1 LNHDA and CDR2 SQIVND (reference sequence). This CDR3 region has 9 residues. V lost 5 bases and J lost 5, with 1 base in between. This CDR3 reads CASSDEQYF. For the CDR3, the DNA is TGTGCCAGTAGTGACGAGCAGTACTTC.

This chain joins TRBV29-1 and TRBJ1-2; no firm D call. This CDR3 contains 12 residues. Trimming removed 7 bases at V and 0 bases at J, with 9 bases between. Germline V gene lookup returns CDR1 SQVTM and CDR2 ANQGSEA. This chain's CDR3 is CSADTTNYGYTF. The CDR3 DNA sequence: TGCAGCGCTGACACAACTAACTATGGCTACACCTTC.

The chain couples TRBV20-1 to TRBJ1-5; 7 bases align to TRBD1. The V gene's germline CDR1 is DFQATT and CDR2 SNEGSKA (reference sequence). The CDR3 extends over 12 amino acids. V was pared by 6 bases and J by 7 bases, with 6 bases of the junction left unmatched. This CDR3 is CSARQGGQPQHF. CDR3 coding DNA: TGCAGTGCACGACAGGGAGGACAGCCCCAGCATTTT.

This chain links TRBV10-3 with TRBJ2-5, with a tentative D call TRBD2 (5 bases). This CDR3 has 13 amino acids. The V gene lost 3 bases and the J gene lost 5 bases, with 10 bases spanning the gap. Germline lookup yields CDR1 ENHRY and CDR2 SYGVKD. The CDR3: CAISDRGGETQYF. The CDR3 DNA is TGTGCCATCAGTGATCGGGGTGGCGAGACCCAGTACTTC.

This chain links TRBV20-1 with TRBJ2-1, with 9 bases fitting TRBD2. The CDR3 covers 16 residues. V dropped 5 bases and J dropped 7; count of bases not matched to a gene: 15. Germline values: CDR1 DFQATT, CDR2 SNEGSKA (reference sequence). The CDR3 loop is CSAPPPGLALYNEQFF. Here the CDR3 DNA reads TGCAGTGCTCCCCCTCCGGGACTAGCCCTCTATAATGAGCAGTTCTTC.

This rearrangement joins TRBV6-1 to TRBJ2-1, with 9 bases identical to TRBD1. V lost 6 bases and J lost 2; bases outside the gene matches: 11. CDR1 is MNHNS, CDR2 SASEGT, per germline. There are 17 residues in the CDR3. The CDR3 region is CASRPTQDRGTYNEQFF. The CDR3, as DNA: TGTGCCAGCAGGCCAACCCAGGACAGGGGAACCTACAATGAGCAGTTCTTC.

The chain uses TRBV12-3 or TRBV12-4 and TRBJ1-4; TRBD1 might be the D (5 bases). Trimming removed 6 bases at V and 4 bases at J, with 15 bases between. The CDR3 is 15 residues long. CDR3: CASSLSGGYNEKLFF. CDR3 sequence (DNA): TGTGCCAGCAGCCTCTCTGGGGGGTATAATGAAAAACTGTTTTTT.

This chain links TRBV7-2 with TRBJ2-3; 8 nucleotides agree with TRBD2. This CDR3 region has 17 residues. The germline V gene encodes CDR1 SGHTA and CDR2 FQGNSA. The junction had 7 bases not matched to a gene; V was cut back by 2 bases and J by 0 bases. Here the CDR3 DNA reads TGTGCCAGCAGCTTACGTCTAGCGGGCTCTAGCACAGATACGCAGTATTTT. Translating it yields CASSLRLAGSSTDTQYF. Based on the CDR3 plus reference TRBV7-2 and TRBJ2-3, the full variable domain is GAGVSQSPSNKVTEKGKDVELRCDPISGHTALYWYRQSLGQGLEFLIYFQGNSAPDKSGLPSDRFSAERTGGSVSTLTIQRTQQEDSAVYLCASSLRLAGSSTDTQYFGPGTRLTVL.

The chain employs TRBV19 and TRBJ2-5, with TRBD1 matching 10 bases. The CDR3 has 17 amino acids. Germline V CDR1 and CDR2: LNHDA, SQIVND (reference sequence). Germline trimming cut 4 bases from V and 0 bases from J; bases unmatched to any gene: 8. The CDR3 is CASSKRGGQGYQETQYF. The CDR3 nucleotides are TGTGCCAGTAGTAAACGTGGGGGACAGGGGTACCAAGAGACCCAGTACTTC.

V gene TRBV5-1 combines with J gene TRBJ1-2; no definite D call. Deletions cut 2 bases from V and 7 bases from J, with 12 bases between. The V gene's germline CDR1 is SGHRS and CDR2 YFSETQ. The CDR3 runs 13 residues. DNA of the CDR3: TGCGCCAGCAGCTTAGACGGACCACCTGGCTACACCTTC. Its translation: CASSLDGPPGYTF.

This clonotype was seen more than once but under ten times. The CDR3 bases are TGTGCCAGCAGTTACTTCGGTATCAATGAGCAGTTCTTC. Protein sequence: CASSYFGINEQFF. This chain uses TRBV6-2 or TRBV6-3 with TRBJ2-1; D gene unclear. V dropped 1 base and J dropped 6 bases, with 7 bases sitting between them. This CDR3 is built from 13 residues. CDR1 is MNHEY, CDR2 SVGEGT, per germline.

The chain links TRBV15 to TRBJ2-6; either TRBD1 or TRBD2 may fit D (5 bases each). This CDR3 has 17 amino acids. Germline CDR1 is LNHNV and CDR2 is YYDKDF (reference sequence). Between the trimmed V and J ends, which lost 3 bases and 4 bases, there was a span of 16 bases. DNA of the CDR3: TGTGCCACCAGCAGGTACTCCGGGACCTCAGGGGCCAACGTCCTGACTTTC. This codes for CATSRYSGTSGANVLTF.

The chain combines TRBV4-1 with TRBJ2-7, with 7 nucleotides matching TRBD1. Germline loops: CDR1 MGHRA, CDR2 YSYEKL. This CDR3 region has 17 residues. Trimming at V came to 1 base and at J to 3 bases, leaving 12 bases not matched to a gene. The CDR3 region has the DNA TGCGCCAGCAGCCAAGGACCGGGACAGAGAGCGATCTACGAGCAGTACTTC. Protein sequence: CASSQGPGQRAIYEQYF.

This chain uses TRBV12-3 or TRBV12-4 with TRBJ2-7, with a possible D match to TRBD2 (5 bases). The CDR3 covers 15 residues. Trimming removed 5 bases from V and 3 bases from J, with 17 bases in between. CDR3 in amino acids: CASSLGGGLGYEQYF. DNA for the CDR3: TGTGCCAGCAGTCTAGGCGGAGGTTTGGGCTACGAGCAGTACTTC.

CDR3 sequence reads: CSVGSPGWAGKGKDEQYF. CDR3 in DNA: TGCAGCGTTGGGTCCCCAGGGTGGGCAGGGAAGGGAAAAGACGAGCAGTACTTC. The genes are TRBV29-1 and TRBJ2-7, with D possibly matching TRBD1 (5 bases). This CDR3 is 18 amino acids long. Germline V lookup: CDR1 SQVTM, CDR2 ANQGSEA. V was cut by 4 bases and J by 5 bases, with 30 bases left in between.

V usage is TRBV6-5 and J usage is TRBJ2-6; 7 nucleotides line up with TRBD1. The germline CDR1 and CDR2 sequences are MNHEY and SVGAGI. J was trimmed by 0 bases and V by 4 bases; bases with no gene match: 6. The CDR3 is 17 amino acids. The CDR3 DNA is TGTGCCAGCAGTTCGGGGACAGAGCCCTCTGGGGCCAACGTCCTGACTTTC. It yields the protein CASSSGTEPSGANVLTF.